This TCR beta chain was documented in a study of T cells in Graves' hyperthyroidism and ophthalmopathy. Overall study: At the time of initial diagnosis and before any treatment, peripheral blood was collected.

TCR beta CDR3 region amplification was performed from RNA transcripts. Carried out on the TCR CDR3, a first-round RT-PCR used the HTBI primer set. Each CDR3 protein gets one entry after TCRdb re-called the multiplex PCR reads with MiXCR. The sample lists around 300,000 distinct CDR3 sequences, roughly 22% occurring once. This clonotype was counted at least ten times. This CDR3 spans 14 amino acids. The ends were cut back, 1 base at V and 2 bases at J, with 8 bases in the middle. This TCR came from a man aged 25 to 45 with Graves' ophthalmopathy. The sequencing sample was made of blood. The chain is built from TRBV12-3 or TRBV12-4 and TRBJ1-2; D not resolved. The CDR3 coding sequence is TGTGCCAGCAGTTTAGATCCCCCGAACTATGGCTACACCTTC. Translating gives CASSLDPPNYGYTF.